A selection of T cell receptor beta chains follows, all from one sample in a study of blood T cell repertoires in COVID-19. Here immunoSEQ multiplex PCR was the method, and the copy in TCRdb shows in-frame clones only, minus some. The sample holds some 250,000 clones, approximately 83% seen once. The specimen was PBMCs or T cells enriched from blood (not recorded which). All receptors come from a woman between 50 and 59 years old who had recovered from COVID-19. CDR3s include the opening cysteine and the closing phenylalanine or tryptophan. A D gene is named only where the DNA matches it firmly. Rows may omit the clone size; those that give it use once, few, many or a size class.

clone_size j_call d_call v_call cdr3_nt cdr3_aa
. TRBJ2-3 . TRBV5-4 TGTGCCAGCAGCTTGGCGGGAAAGGGCACAGATACGCAGTATTTT CASSLAGKGTDTQYF
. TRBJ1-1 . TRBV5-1 TGCGCCAGCAGCTTCGAACCCGGGACAATTAACACTGAAGCTTTCTTT CASSFEPGTINTEAFF
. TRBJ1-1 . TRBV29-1 TGCAGCGTTGCCGACAGCCCCTTGAACACTGAAGCTTTCTTT CSVADSPLNTEAFF
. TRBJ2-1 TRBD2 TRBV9 TGTGCCAGCAGCGTAGGACTAGCGGGAGTCCATGAGCAGTTCTTC CASSVGLAGVHEQFF
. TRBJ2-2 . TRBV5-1 TGCGCCAGCAGCTTGGGACAGGCCATCACCGGGGAGCTGTTTTTT CASSLGQAITGELFF
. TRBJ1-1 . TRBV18 TGTGCCAGCCTACCGGGACAGAACACTGAAGCTTTCTTT CASLPGQNTEAFF
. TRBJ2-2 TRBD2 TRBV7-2 TGTGCCAGCAGCTTAGTAGCCCTAGCGGGTGCCGGGGAGCTGTTTTTT CASSLVALAGAGELFF
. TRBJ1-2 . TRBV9 TGTGCCAGCAGCGCCCGACAACTAGCTAACTATGGCTACACCTTC CASSARQLANYGYTF
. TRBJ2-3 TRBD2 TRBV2 TGTGCCAGCAGTGCCAGGCGCGGGAGGGGGGGCACAGATACGCAGTATTTT CASSARRGRGGTDTQYF
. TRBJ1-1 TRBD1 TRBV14 TGTGCCAGCAGCCAATTCCGGGACAGGGGCACTGAAGCTTTCTTT CASSQFRDRGTEAFF
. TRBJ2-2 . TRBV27 TGTGCCAGCAGTTTCGTGGGCCTCACCGGGGAGCTGTTTTTT CASSFVGLTGELFF
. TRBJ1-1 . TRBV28 TGTGCCAGCAGACCCCGGGCGGGGTTGGAGGTCACTGAAGCTTTCTTT CASRPRAGLEVTEAFF
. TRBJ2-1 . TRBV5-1 TGCGCCAGCAGCCACGGGGTCCCGGGCAATGAGCAGTTCTTC CASSHGVPGNEQFF
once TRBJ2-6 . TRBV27 TGTGCCAGCAGTCGTAACAGACCCTCTGGGGCCAACGTCCTGACTTTC CASSRNRPSGANVLTF
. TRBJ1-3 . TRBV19 TGTGCCAGTACTCCGGGGTTTGGAAACACCATATATTTT CASTPGFGNTIYF
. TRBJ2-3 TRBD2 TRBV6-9 TGTGCCAGCAGTCCTACCAAGGACGCCGCCGGGAGGGCAGATACGCAGTATTTT CASSPTKDAAGRADTQYF
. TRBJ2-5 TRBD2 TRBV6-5 TGTGCCAGCAGTTACGGATTAGCGGGGGCGGAGACCCAGTACTTC CASSYGLAGAETQYF
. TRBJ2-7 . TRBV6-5 TGTGCCAGCAGTTATCTGGTGGGGGCCTCCTACGAGCAGTACTTC CASSYLVGASYEQYF
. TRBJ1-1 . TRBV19 TGTGCCTCCGCACGGAACTGGGGGCCGAACACTGAAGCTTTCTTT CASARNWGPNTEAFF
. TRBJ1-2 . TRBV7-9 TGTGCCAGCAGCCGGGACGGGAGTAAGGATGGCTACACCTTC CASSRDGSKDGYTF
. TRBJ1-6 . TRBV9 TGTGCCAGCAGCGTAGGACCCGAGGGGGATTCACCCCTCCACTTT CASSVGPEGDSPLHF
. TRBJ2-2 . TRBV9 TGTGCCAGCAGCGTAGATGGGGGGGCCAGCTACACCGGGGAGCTGTTTTTT CASSVDGGASYTGELFF
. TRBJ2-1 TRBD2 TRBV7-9 TGTGCCAGCAGCTCTCCTAGCGGGACATACAATGAGCAGTTCTTC CASSSPSGTYNEQFF
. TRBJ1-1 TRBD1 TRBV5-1 TGCGCCAGCAGCCCTGGACAGGGAGGATCTGAAGCTTTCTTT CASSPGQGGSEAFF
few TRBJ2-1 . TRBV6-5 TGTGCCAGCAGTTACCACGGACAGTTTAGGGAGCAGTTCTTC CASSYHGQFREQFF
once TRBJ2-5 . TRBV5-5 TGTGCCAGCAGCTTGATTAGTGGCAGGGTAGTGGAGACCCAGTACTTC CASSLISGRVVETQYF
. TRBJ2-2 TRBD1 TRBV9 TGTGCCAGCAGCCCCGGTGGACAGGGGACCGGGGAGCTGTTTTTT CASSPGGQGTGELFF
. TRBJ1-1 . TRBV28 TGTGCCAGCATTTCTCCAGGGAAGAACACTGAAGCTTTCTTT CASISPGKNTEAFF
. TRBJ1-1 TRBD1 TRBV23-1 TGCGCCAGCAGTCCATGTCGCGGGACAGCAGGCGCTGAAGCTTTCTTT CASSPCRGTAGAEAFF
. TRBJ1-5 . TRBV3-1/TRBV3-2 TGTGCCAGCAGCCGGGCAATCGAAGGGCCCCAGCATTTT CASSRAIEGPQHF
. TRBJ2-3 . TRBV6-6 TGTGCCAGCAGCCGAGGAGGCGGCCCTAGCACAGATACGCAGTATTTT CASSRGGGPSTDTQYF
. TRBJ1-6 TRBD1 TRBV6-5 TGTGCCAGCAGTCCGACAGGGGATTCACCCCTCCACTTT CASSPTGDSPLHF
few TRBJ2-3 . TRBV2 TGTGCCAGCATAGCGCAGAACACAGATACGCAGTATTTT CASIAQNTDTQYF
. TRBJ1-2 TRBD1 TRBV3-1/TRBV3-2 TGTGCCAGCAGCCAGTTGGGACAGGGGGACTATGGCTACACCTTC CASSQLGQGDYGYTF
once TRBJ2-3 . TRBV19 TGTGCCACCCGGAGAGGGGGGGGCAGCACAGATACGCAGTATTTT CATRRGGGSTDTQYF
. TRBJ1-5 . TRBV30 TGTGCCTGGAGCCTACCAGGCAGAGGCAATCAGCCCCAGCATTTT CAWSLPGRGNQPQHF
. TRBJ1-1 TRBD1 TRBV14 TGTGCCAGCAGCCGATCGGACAGGTATAACACTGAAGCTTTCTTT CASSRSDRYNTEAFF
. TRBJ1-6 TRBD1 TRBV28 TGTGCCAGCAGCCTCGGACAGGGCCTAGTTCCCCTCCACTTT CASSLGQGLVPLHF
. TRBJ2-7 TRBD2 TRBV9 TGTGCCAGCAGCGTAGGGGGACTAGCGGGAATCTACGAGCAGTACTTC CASSVGGLAGIYEQYF
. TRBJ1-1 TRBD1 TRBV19 TGTGCCACTCAGACAGGGGAGCTGACTGAAGCTTTCTTT CATQTGELTEAFF
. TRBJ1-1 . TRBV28 TGTGCCAGCAGCCTCCTCGGGGACACCGTGGGGACTGAAGCTTTCTTT CASSLLGDTVGTEAFF
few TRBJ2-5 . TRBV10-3 TGTGCCATCAGTGCCGAGCGGGAGACCCAGTACTTC CAISAERETQYF
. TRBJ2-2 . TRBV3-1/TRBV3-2 TGTGCCAGCAGCTTAACCGGGGAGCTGTTTTTT CASSLTGELFF
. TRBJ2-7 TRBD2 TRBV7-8 TGTGCCAGCAGCTTGACTAGCGGAACTACCTACGAGCAGTACTTC CASSLTSGTTYEQYF
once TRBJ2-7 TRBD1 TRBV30 TGTGCCTGGACCTTACGCGGCCCCAGGGGGGAGCAGTACTTC CAWTLRGPRGEQYF
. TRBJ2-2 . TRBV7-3 TGTGCCAGCAGCTCCCGCTCGACTGGCCACGGGGAGCTGTTTTTT CASSSRSTGHGELFF
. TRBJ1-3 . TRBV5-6 TGTGCCAGCAGTTTGACAGGAAACACCATATATTTT CASSLTGNTIYF
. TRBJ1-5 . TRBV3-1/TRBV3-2 TGTGCCAGCAGCCAAGATGCGAGCAATCAGCCCCAGCATTTT CASSQDASNQPQHF
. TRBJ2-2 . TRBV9 TGTGCCAGCAGCCCTCTAGTTTACGAGGCCGGGGAGCTGTTTTTT CASSPLVYEAGELFF
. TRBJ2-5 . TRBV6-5 TGTGCCAGCAGTTACACCCGGGGTGGCGGACAAGAGACCCAGTACTTC CASSYTRGGGQETQYF
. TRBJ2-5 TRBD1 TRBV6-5 TGTGCCAGCAGTCGCAGGGGGTCGGGTGAGACCCAGTACTTC CASSRRGSGETQYF
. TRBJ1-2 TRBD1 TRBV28 TGTGCCAGCAGTTTATGGGGCGGGACAGGGGTAAACTACACCTTC CASSLWGGTGVNYTF
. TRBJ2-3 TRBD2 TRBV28 TGTGCCAGCAGTTTCCAGAACTCCTTTGGGGGGGTGGTAGAAACAGATACGCAGTATTTT CASSFQNSFGGVVETDTQYF